This TCR beta chain was identified during a study of cytomegalovirus exposure and HLA in healthy donors. Germline V gene sequence: CDR1 MNHNS, CDR2 SASEGT. The V end was cut by 3 bases, the J end by 4 bases, with 12 bases between. This CDR3 spans 14 amino acids. 60 Vbeta and 13 Jbeta primers were used in PCR. Per the authors' pipeline: Around 11 million shared chains were among about 80 million unique TCR beta chains counted in a later analysis. Here immunoSEQ multiplex PCR was the method, and the copy in TCRdb shows in-frame clones only, minus some. V and J calls and clone size come straight from that table; D and trimming were deduced from the DNA. The sample carries some 150,000 clones, roughly 80% recorded once.

The material sequenced was PBMCs. The clonotype was recovered from a woman in her fifties or sixties in good health and CMV-seropositive. The chain recombines TRBV6-1 with TRBJ1-1; D gene unclear. This CDR3 is CASSEAGVGTEAFF. CDR3 in DNA: TGTGCCAGCAGTGAGGCCGGGGTGGGCACTGAAGCTTTCTTT.